Listed below are T cell receptor beta chains from one sample, sequenced in a study of blood T cell repertoires in COVID-19. Assay: immunoSEQ multiplex PCR; the TCRdb copy retains only in-frame clones and omits some. The sample shows under 300,000 clones, around 86% of them seen only once. The sequencing sample was made of peripheral blood. The source of these receptors is a man older than 75 with acute or convalescent COVID-19. Each CDR3 is given with its conserved first and last residue. A D gene is named only where the DNA matches it firmly. Clone sizes are given selectively: once, few, many, or a class where the clone is expanded.

D gene: -
clone size: once
J gene: TRBJ1-1
V gene: TRBV19
CDR3 DNA: TGTGCCAGTAGTATCGGCACTGAAGCTTTCTTT
CDR3 protein: CASSIGTEAFF

D gene: TRBD1
clone size: -
J gene: TRBJ2-2
V gene: TRBV25-1
CDR3 DNA: TGTGCCAGCACTCAGTCCCGGACAGGGAACGTAGCCGGGGAGCTGTTTTTT
CDR3 protein: CASTQSRTGNVAGELFF

D gene: TRBD1
clone size: -
J gene: TRBJ1-1
V gene: TRBV5-1
CDR3 DNA: TGCGCCAGCAGCGCACAGGGGGCTTGGGACACTGAAGCTTTCTTT
CDR3 protein: CASSAQGAWDTEAFF

D gene: -
clone size: -
J gene: TRBJ1-1
V gene: TRBV9
CDR3 DNA: TGTGCCAGCAACGCTCTCTCCCAGGTCACTGAAGCTTTCTTT
CDR3 protein: CASNALSQVTEAFF

D gene: -
clone size: -
J gene: TRBJ1-2
V gene: TRBV15
CDR3 DNA: TGTGCCACCAGCAGAGATAAGCTTTGGGGCTACACCTTC
CDR3 protein: CATSRDKLWGYTF

D gene: -
clone size: -
J gene: TRBJ1-5
V gene: TRBV5-1
CDR3 DNA: TGCGCCAGCAGCCCGGCCGGGGGAAGCAATCAGCCCCAGCATTTT
CDR3 protein: CASSPAGGSNQPQHF

D gene: -
clone size: -
J gene: TRBJ2-3
V gene: TRBV7-2
CDR3 DNA: TGTGCCAGCAGCCTAAGCACAGATACGCAGTATTTT
CDR3 protein: CASSLSTDTQYF

D gene: -
clone size: -
J gene: TRBJ1-2
V gene: TRBV11-1
CDR3 DNA: TGTGCCAGCAGCCCCGATACAGCCTATGGCTACACCTTC
CDR3 protein: CASSPDTAYGYTF

D gene: -
clone size: -
J gene: TRBJ2-5
V gene: TRBV19
CDR3 DNA: TGTGCCAGTAGTATAGCCCGCGGGGGCACAGAGACCCAGTACTTC
CDR3 protein: CASSIARGGTETQYF

D gene: -
clone size: -
J gene: TRBJ2-2
V gene: TRBV19
CDR3 DNA: TGTGCCAGTACTGTAAGCGCCGGGGAGCTGTTTTTT
CDR3 protein: CASTVSAGELFF

D gene: -
clone size: -
J gene: TRBJ1-5
V gene: TRBV4-1
CDR3 DNA: TGCGCCAGCAGCCAAGATCCCATCCCAAATCAGCCCCAGCATTTT
CDR3 protein: CASSQDPIPNQPQHF